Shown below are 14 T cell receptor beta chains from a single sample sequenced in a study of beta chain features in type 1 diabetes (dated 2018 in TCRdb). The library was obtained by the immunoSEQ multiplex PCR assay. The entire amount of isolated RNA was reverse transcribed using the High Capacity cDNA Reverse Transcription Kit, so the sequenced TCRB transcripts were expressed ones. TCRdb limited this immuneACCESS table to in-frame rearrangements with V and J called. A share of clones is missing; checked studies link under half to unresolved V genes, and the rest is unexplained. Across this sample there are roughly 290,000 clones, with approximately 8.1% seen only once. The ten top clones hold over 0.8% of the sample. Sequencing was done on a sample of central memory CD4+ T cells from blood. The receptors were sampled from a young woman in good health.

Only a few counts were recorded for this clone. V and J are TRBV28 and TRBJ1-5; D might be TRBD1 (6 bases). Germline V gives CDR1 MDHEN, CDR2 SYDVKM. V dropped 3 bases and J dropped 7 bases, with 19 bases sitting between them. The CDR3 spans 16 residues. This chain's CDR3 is CASSFSARGVGQPQHF. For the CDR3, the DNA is TGTGCCAGCAGTTTCTCGGCCAGGGGAGTAGGGCAGCCCCAGCATTTT.

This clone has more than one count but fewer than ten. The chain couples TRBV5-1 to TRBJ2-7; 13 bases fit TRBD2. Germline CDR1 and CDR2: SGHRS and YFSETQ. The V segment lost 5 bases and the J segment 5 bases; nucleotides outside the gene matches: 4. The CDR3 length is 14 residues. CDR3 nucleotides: TGCGCCAGCAGGGGACTAGCGGGACAAGACGAGCAGTACTTC. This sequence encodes CASRGLAGQDEQYF.

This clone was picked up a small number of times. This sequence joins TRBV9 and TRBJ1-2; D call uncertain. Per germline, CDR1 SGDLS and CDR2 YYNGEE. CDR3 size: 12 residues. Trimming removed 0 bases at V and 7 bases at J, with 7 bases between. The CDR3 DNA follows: TGTGCCAGCAGCGTAGTAGGGAGTGGCTACACCTTC. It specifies CASSVVGSGYTF.

The CDR3 DNA reads TGTGCCAGCAGGGTGAGGTGGGAGACCCAGTACTTC. Amino acid sequence: CASRVRWETQYF. The V call is TRBV5-6, the J call TRBJ2-5; D unresolved. V dropped 5 bases and J dropped 5 bases, with 10 bases sitting between them. The length of the CDR3 is 12 residues. Germline V CDR1 and CDR2: SGHDT, YYEEEE.

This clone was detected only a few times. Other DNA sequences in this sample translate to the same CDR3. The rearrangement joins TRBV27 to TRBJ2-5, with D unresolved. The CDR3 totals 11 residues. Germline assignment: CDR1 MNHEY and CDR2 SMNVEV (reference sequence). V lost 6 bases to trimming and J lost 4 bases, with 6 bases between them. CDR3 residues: CASRGLETQYF. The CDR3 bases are TGTGCCAGCAGGGGGTTAGAGACCCAGTACTTC.

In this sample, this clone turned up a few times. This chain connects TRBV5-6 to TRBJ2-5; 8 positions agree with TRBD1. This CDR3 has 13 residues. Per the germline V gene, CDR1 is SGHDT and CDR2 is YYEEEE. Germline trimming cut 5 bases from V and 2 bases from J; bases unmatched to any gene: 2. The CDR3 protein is CASRWTGQETQYF. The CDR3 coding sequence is TGTGCCAGCAGGTGGACAGGGCAAGAGACCCAGTACTTC.

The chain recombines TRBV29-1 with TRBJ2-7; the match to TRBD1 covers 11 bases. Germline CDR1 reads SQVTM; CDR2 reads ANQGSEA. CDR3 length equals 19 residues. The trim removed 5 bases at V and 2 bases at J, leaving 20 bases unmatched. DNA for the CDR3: TGCAGCGTTACTAGGCGGACAGGGGGCACTAGAAGCTTAACCTACGAGCAGTACTTC. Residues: CSVTRRTGGTRSLTYEQYF.

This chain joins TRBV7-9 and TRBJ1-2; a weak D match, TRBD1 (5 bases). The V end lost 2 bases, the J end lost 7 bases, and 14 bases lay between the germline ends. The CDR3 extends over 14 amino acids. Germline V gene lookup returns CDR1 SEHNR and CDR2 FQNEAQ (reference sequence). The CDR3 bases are TGTGCCAGCAGCTTAACTAAAGGGGCCGGTGGCTACACCTTC. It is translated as CASSLTKGAGGYTF.

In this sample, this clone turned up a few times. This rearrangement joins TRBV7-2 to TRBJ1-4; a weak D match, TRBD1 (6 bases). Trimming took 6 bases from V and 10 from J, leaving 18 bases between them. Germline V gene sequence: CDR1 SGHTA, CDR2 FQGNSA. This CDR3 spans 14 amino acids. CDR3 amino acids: CASSPDRSGGKLFF. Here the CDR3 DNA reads TGTGCCAGCAGTCCTGACAGGAGCGGGGGAAAACTGTTTTTT.

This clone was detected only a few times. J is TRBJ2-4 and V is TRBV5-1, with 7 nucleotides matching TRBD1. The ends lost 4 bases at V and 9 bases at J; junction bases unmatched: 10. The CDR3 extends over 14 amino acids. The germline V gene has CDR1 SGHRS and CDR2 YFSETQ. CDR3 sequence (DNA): TGCGCCAGCAGCCCAGGACAGGCGGGCGGCATTCAGTACTTC. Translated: CASSPGQAGGIQYF.

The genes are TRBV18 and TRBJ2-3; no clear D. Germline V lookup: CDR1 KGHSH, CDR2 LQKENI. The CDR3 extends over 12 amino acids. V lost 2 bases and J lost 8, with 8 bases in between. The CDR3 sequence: CASSPVTGTQYF. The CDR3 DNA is TGTGCCAGCTCACCAGTTACGGGTACGCAGTATTTT.

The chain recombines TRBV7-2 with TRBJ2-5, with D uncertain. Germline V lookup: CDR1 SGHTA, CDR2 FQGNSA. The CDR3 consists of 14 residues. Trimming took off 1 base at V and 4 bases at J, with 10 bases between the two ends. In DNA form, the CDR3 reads TGTGCCAGCAGCTTAGACCCGGGCCGAGAGACCCAGTACTTC. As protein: CASSLDPGRETQYF.

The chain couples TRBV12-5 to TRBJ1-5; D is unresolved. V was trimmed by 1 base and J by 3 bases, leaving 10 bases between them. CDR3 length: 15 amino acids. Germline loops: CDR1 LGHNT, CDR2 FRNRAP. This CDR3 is CASGLARAPNQPQHF. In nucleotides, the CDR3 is TGTGCTAGTGGTTTGGCACGGGCCCCCAATCAGCCCCAGCATTTT.

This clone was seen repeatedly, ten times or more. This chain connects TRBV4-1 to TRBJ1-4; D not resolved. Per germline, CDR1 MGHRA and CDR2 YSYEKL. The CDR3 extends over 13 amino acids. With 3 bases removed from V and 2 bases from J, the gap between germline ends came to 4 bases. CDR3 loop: CASSQDTNEKLFF. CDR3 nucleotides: TGCGCCAGCAGCCAGGACACTAATGAAAAACTGTTTTTT.